These 23 T cell receptor beta chains came from one sample sequenced in a study of blood T cells in healthy people across ages. A J-beta primer mix and a sample-barcoded 5' primer were used in a second PCR of roughly 7 to 12 cycles. MiXCR, run by TCRdb on the 5' RACE reads, gives a single entry per CDR3 protein. The sample yields fewer than 2,000,000 distinct CDR3 sequences, about 32% seen once. Input material: blood. The receptors originated from a woman between 25 and 40 years old in good health.

The rearrangement uses TRBV20-1 and TRBJ1-4; tentative D call: TRBD1 (5 bases). Trimming left V 3 bases short and J 8 bases short, with 16 bases between. This CDR3 has 14 residues. From germline, CDR1 is DFQATT and CDR2 SNEGSKA (reference sequence). CDR3 residues: CSASPTEGKEKLFF. The CDR3 nucleotides are TGCAGTGCTAGTCCCACGGAGGGGAAGGAAAAACTGTTTTTT.

The chain employs TRBV5-1 and TRBJ2-7; D possibly uses TRBD1 or TRBD2 (6 bases each). Germline V gene sequence: CDR1 SGHRS, CDR2 YFSETQ. The CDR3 consists of 16 residues. The germline V and J ends were trimmed by 0 bases and 5 bases, with 18 bases remaining between them. Here the CDR3 reads CASSLGVRGPYHEQYF. In nucleotides, the CDR3 is TGCGCCAGCAGCTTGGGGGTACGGGGGCCGTATCACGAGCAGTACTTC.

To note about this clonotype: This sequence may be a read error, since a much larger clone differs from it by one base. The J gene is TRBJ2-7, the V gene TRBV7-9; the D gene is possibly TRBD1 (6 bases). Germline V lookup: CDR1 SEHNR, CDR2 FQNEAQ (reference sequence). V was cut by 5 bases and J by 3 bases, with 14 bases left in between. This CDR3 contains 14 residues. CDR3: CASSTSEGVYEQYF. The DNA for the CDR3 is TGTGCCAGCAGCACGAGCGAGGGGGTCTACGAGCAGTACTTC.

The chain is built from TRBV2 and TRBJ2-3; perhaps TRBD1 as D (5 bases). The germline V and J ends were trimmed by 7 bases and 4 bases, with 9 bases remaining between them. CDR3 length equals 12 residues. Germline V gene sequence: CDR1 SNHLY, CDR2 FYNNEI. The CDR3 DNA is TGTGCCAGCACTTGGGGCCCAGATACGCAGTATTTT. It specifies CASTWGPDTQYF.

The chain carries TRBV6-1 and TRBJ1-6, with 8 nucleotides matching TRBD1. The CDR3 has 16 residues. After removal of 6 bases from V and 0 bases from J, the junction contained 4 bases not matched to a gene. Germline lookup yields CDR1 MNHNS and CDR2 SASEGT. The chain's CDR3 is CASRATGGSYNSPLHF. The CDR3 bases are TGTGCCAGCAGGGCCACAGGGGGCTCCTATAATTCACCCCTCCACTTT.

This clonotype was detected only a few times. This chain's CDR3 is CASSQTSNYEQYF. The DNA of the CDR3 is TGTGCCAGCAGCCAAACGAGCAACTACGAGCAGTACTTC. The chain combines TRBV3-1 with TRBJ2-7; D unclear. The germline V and J ends were trimmed by 2 bases and 3 bases, with 8 bases remaining between them. The germline V gene encodes CDR1 LGHDT and CDR2 YNNKEL (reference sequence). CDR3 length equals 13 residues.

The rearrangement links TRBV20-1 to TRBJ2-7; maybe TRBD1 (5 bases). The V end was cut by 4 bases, the J end by 1 base, with 8 bases between. This CDR3 spans 12 amino acids. Germline V lookup: CDR1 DFQATT, CDR2 SNEGSKA (reference sequence). This chain's CDR3 is CSANDRSYEQYF. The DNA for the CDR3 is TGCAGTGCTAACGACAGATCCTACGAGCAGTACTTC.

V gene TRBV7-9 combines with J gene TRBJ2-2; D is perhaps TRBD2 (6 bases). The CDR3 loop spans 16 amino acids. V was cut by 5 bases and J by 4 bases, with 17 bases left in between. Germline-derived CDR1 and CDR2 are SEHNR and FQNEAQ (reference sequence). CDR3 DNA sequence: TGTGCCAGCAGCCTAAGAGGAGGGTTCGGCACCGGGGAGCTGTTTTTT. This translates into CASSLRGGFGTGELFF.

This clonotype was counted between two and nine times. V is TRBV2 and J is TRBJ2-3; D call uncertain. Trimming took 5 bases from V and 0 from J, leaving 9 bases between them. This CDR3 has 14 residues. Germline V CDR1 and CDR2: SNHLY, FYNNEI. This CDR3 reads CASSFITSTDTQYF. CDR3 sequence (DNA): TGTGCCAGCAGTTTCATCACTAGCACAGATACGCAGTATTTT. Together with reference TRBV2 and TRBJ2-3, the CDR3 gives the full variable domain: EPEVTQTPSHQVTQMGQEVILRCVPISNHLYFYWYRQILGQKVEFLVSFYNNEISEKSEIFDDQFSVERPDGSNFTLKIRSTKLEDSAMYFCASSFITSTDTQYFGPGTRLTVL.

This clonotype has a handful of counts. The V call is TRBV20-1, the J call TRBJ2-5, with 8 nucleotides matching TRBD2. CDR3 size: 16 residues. The germline CDR1 and CDR2 sequences are DFQATT and SNEGSKA (reference sequence). V lost 3 bases and J lost 0; bases outside the gene matches: 9. The CDR3 DNA reads TGCAGTGCTAGGGCGGGGGGCGGTAAATACCAAGAGACCCAGTACTTC. Translating gives CSARAGGGKYQETQYF.

This clonotype has just a few counts. The chain carries TRBV6-5 and TRBJ2-5; D is ambiguous. Trimming pared 4 bases from V and 5 bases from J, leaving 14 bases between. Germline CDR1 reads MNHEY; CDR2 reads SVGAGI. The length of the CDR3 is 14 residues. DNA for the CDR3: TGTGCCAGCAGTTTGGGATCTAGATGGGAGACCCAGTACTTC. It codes for CASSLGSRWETQYF.

This chain links TRBV7-9 with TRBJ2-5; TRBD2 aligns across 10 bases. The J segment lost 0 bases and the V segment lost 3 bases, leaving 4 bases of the junction unmatched. The CDR3 is made up of 16 amino acids. Germline V gene sequence: CDR1 SEHNR, CDR2 FQNEAQ (reference sequence). The CDR3 loop is CASSFQAGGYQETQYF. For the CDR3, the DNA is TGTGCCAGCAGCTTTCAAGCGGGGGGGTACCAAGAGACCCAGTACTTC.

The V call is TRBV20-1, the J call TRBJ2-7, with 7 bases aligning to TRBD2. Trimming took 3 bases from V and 3 from J; bases not matched to a gene: 8. The germline V gene encodes CDR1 DFQATT and CDR2 SNEGSKA (reference sequence). The CDR3 loop spans 14 amino acids. CDR3 DNA: TGCAGTGCTAGTACCGAACTAGCGTTCTACGAGCAGTACTTC. It yields the protein CSASTELAFYEQYF.

The J gene is TRBJ1-1, the V gene TRBV25-1; 10 bases match TRBD1. Trimming at V came to 6 bases and at J to 1 base, leaving 8 bases not matched to a gene. Germline CDR1 and CDR2: MGHDK and SYGVNS. The CDR3 loop spans 16 amino acids. The CDR3 region is CASRLGTGAANTEAFF. The DNA of the CDR3 is TGTGCCAGCAGGCTAGGGACAGGGGCAGCGAACACTGAAGCTTTCTTT.

This chain links TRBV12-3 or TRBV12-4 with TRBJ1-1; 7 bases match TRBD1. V lost 6 bases and J lost 6; bases outside the gene matches: 10. The CDR3 extends over 14 amino acids. The DNA of the CDR3 is TGTGCCAGCAGCACCGGGACAGTGGTCTCTGAAGCTTTCTTT. It yields the protein CASSTGTVVSEAFF.

V and J are TRBV12-3 or TRBV12-4 and TRBJ1-2; D ambiguous. The CDR3 is 12 amino acids. Trimming took off 3 bases at V and 6 bases at J, with 8 bases between the two ends. Here the CDR3 reads CASSFEGNGYTF. The CDR3 nucleotides are TGTGCCAGCAGTTTTGAAGGGAATGGCTACACCTTC.

This clonotype was found a few times. The V gene is TRBV6-2 or TRBV6-3, the J gene TRBJ2-1, with D hard to call. Per the germline V gene, CDR1 is MNHEY and CDR2 is SVGEGT. The germline V and J ends were trimmed by 2 bases and 0 bases, with 14 bases remaining between them. This CDR3 contains 17 residues. The CDR3 DNA sequence: TGTGCCAGCAGTTACGGGAAAGGGCAAGTCTCCTACAATGAGCAGTTCTTC. It codes for CASSYGKGQVSYNEQFF.

The count of this clonotype is one. The chain joins TRBV27 to TRBJ2-3; 7 nucleotides align to TRBD2. This CDR3 is built from 14 residues. V gave up 2 bases and J gave up 7 bases; unmatched junction bases: 6. The germline gives CDR1 MNHEY, CDR2 SMNVEV (reference sequence). The DNA of the CDR3 is TGTGCCAGCAGTTTAACGGGAGGTGGATATACGCAGTATTTT. Protein: CASSLTGGGYTQYF.

This clonotype was picked up a small number of times. The chain recombines TRBV9 with TRBJ2-5, with D possibly matching TRBD1 (6 bases). The V end lost 0 bases, the J end lost 4 bases, and 16 bases lay between the germline ends. Germline V gives CDR1 SGDLS, CDR2 YYNGEE. The CDR3 sequence is 16 residues long. In DNA, the CDR3 is TGTGCCAGCAGCGTAGATGGAACAGGGTCGGGAGAGACCCAGTACTTC. It codes for CASSVDGTGSGETQYF.

V and J are TRBV20-1 and TRBJ2-5, with 15 bases matching TRBD2. The germline CDR1 and CDR2 sequences are DFQATT and SNEGSKA (reference sequence). The CDR3 extends over 18 amino acids. Trimming at V came to 6 bases and at J to 4 bases, leaving 15 bases not matched to a gene. The CDR3 sequence: CSAKSGTSGRTGGETQYF. CDR3 bases: TGCAGTGCGAAGAGTGGGACTAGCGGGAGGACCGGGGGAGAGACCCAGTACTTC.

This clonotype was recorded many times. This may arise from a read error, as a much more abundant clone is one base away. The V gene is TRBV3-1, the J gene TRBJ2-5; possibly TRBD1 for D (7 bases). With 5 bases removed from V and 5 bases from J, the gap between germline ends came to 15 bases. There are 14 residues in the CDR3. CDR1 is LGHDT and CDR2 is YNNKEL in the germline V gene (reference sequence). CDR3: CASSVQGGWETQYF. CDR3 DNA: TGTGCCAGCAGCGTGCAGGGGGGTTGGGAGACCCAGTACTTC.

This clonotype has just a few counts. V and J are TRBV5-6 and TRBJ2-7; 10 nucleotides align to TRBD2. CDR3 length: 14 residues. V shed 4 bases and J 10 bases; nucleotides not matched to a gene: 11. From germline, CDR1 is SGHDT and CDR2 YYEEEE. CDR3 DNA sequence: TGTGCCAGCAGCGGCAAGCGGGGGGGCCCCCCCCAGTACTTC. It translates to CASSGKRGGPPQYF.

There are many counts of this clonotype. J is TRBJ2-7 and V is TRBV13, with 9 bases that match TRBD2. This CDR3 comprises 15 residues. Germline-derived CDR1 and CDR2 are PRHDT and FYEKMQ (reference sequence). J gave up 0 bases and V 1 base, and 1 base lay outside the gene matches. Written as DNA, the CDR3 is TGTGCCAGCAGCTTAGCTAGCGGGGTCTCCTACGAGCAGTACTTC. This gives the protein CASSLASGVSYEQYF.